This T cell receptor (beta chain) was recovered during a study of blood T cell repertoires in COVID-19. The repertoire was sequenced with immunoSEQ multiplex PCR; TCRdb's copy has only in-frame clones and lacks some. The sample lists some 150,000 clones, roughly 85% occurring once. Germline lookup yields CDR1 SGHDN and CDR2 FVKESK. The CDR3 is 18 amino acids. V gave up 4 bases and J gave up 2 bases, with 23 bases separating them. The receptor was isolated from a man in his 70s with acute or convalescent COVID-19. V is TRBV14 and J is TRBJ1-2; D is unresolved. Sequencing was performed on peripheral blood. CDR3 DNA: TGTGCCAGCAGCCCCAAGAGGGTTGGGTGGGGTTCGAACTATGGCTACACCTTC. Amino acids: CASSPKRVGWGSNYGYTF. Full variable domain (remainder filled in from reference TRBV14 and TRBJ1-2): EAGVTQFPSHSVIEKGQTVTLRCDPISGHDNLYWYRRVMGKEIKFLLHFVKESKQDESGMPNNRFLAERTGGTYSTLKVQPAELEDSGVYFCASSPKRVGWGSNYGYTFGSGTRLTVV.